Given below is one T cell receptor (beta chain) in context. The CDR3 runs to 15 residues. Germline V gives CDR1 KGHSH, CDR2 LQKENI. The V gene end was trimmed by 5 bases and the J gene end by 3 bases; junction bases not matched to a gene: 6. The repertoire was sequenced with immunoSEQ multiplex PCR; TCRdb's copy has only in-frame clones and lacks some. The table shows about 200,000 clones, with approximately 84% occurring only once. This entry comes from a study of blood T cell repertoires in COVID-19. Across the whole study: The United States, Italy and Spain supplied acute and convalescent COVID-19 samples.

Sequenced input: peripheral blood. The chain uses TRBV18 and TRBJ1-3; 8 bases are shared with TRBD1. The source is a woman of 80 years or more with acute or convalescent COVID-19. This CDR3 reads CASSTGQGSGNTIYF. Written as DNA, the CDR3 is TGTGCCAGCTCAACTGGACAGGGAAGTGGAAACACCATATATTTT.